This T cell receptor beta chain was captured in a study of blood T cell repertoires in COVID-19. The CDR3 runs 13 residues. CDR1 is KGHSH, CDR2 LQKENI, per germline. The V gene lost 3 bases and the J gene lost 6 bases, with 9 bases spanning the gap. Method: immunoSEQ multiplex PCR; TCRdb's copy keeps in-frame clones and lacks some. The sample carries more than 150,000 clones, 75% to 90% recorded once. The receptor's source is a man aged 65-85 years with active or convalescent COVID-19. This sequence joins TRBV18 and TRBJ2-1, with D possibly being TRBD1 (6 bases). Sequencing input: peripheral blood. CDR3 protein: CASSPGRGNEQFF. In nucleotides, the CDR3 is TGTGCCAGCTCACCTGGCAGGGGCAATGAGCAGTTCTTC.